This T cell receptor beta chain was sequenced for a study of a mutant IDH1 vaccine in newly diagnosed glioma. Study information: Earlier care involved radiotherapy, temozolomide, or both, and the majority received both.

TCRdb's table, derived via immunoSEQ multiplex PCR, lists solely in-frame clones and lacks some. Of more than 50,000 clones listed, 86% are singletons. The CDR3 runs 14 residues. Trimming took off 4 bases at V and 2 bases at J, with 11 bases between the two ends. The germline V gene has CDR1 SGHRS and CDR2 YFSETQ. Time point described: baseline, week 1 (first vaccination visit). Indicated treatment: pre-vaccination baseline after standard-of-care therapy. This specimen was PBMCs, taken from a glioma patient treated with radiotherapy, temozolomide or both. This rearrangement joins TRBV5-1 to TRBJ2-3; TRBD2 is a possible D gene (6 bases). The sequence was collected from a man between 25 and 39 years old with glioma. The CDR3 nucleotides are TGCGCCAGCAGCCCCGGAGGGTACACAGATACGCAGTATTTT. Amino acids: CASSPGGYTDTQYF.